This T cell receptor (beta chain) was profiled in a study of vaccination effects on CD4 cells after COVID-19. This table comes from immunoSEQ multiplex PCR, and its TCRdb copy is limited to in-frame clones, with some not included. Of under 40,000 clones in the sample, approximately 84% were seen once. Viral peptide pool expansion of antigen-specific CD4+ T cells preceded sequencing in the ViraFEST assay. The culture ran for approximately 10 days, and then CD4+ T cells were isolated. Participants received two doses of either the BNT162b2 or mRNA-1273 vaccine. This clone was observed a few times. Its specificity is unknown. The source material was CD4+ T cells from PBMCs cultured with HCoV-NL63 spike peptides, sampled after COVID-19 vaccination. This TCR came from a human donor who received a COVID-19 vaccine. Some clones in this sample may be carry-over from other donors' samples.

CDR3 coding DNA: TGTGCCAGCAGCTTACTGACTAGCGGACAAGAGACCCAGTACTTC. Translated, it gives CASSLLTSGQETQYF. This sequence joins TRBV5-4 and TRBJ2-5; 9 bases match TRBD2. Germline CDR1 SGHNT, CDR2 YYREEE (reference sequence). The length of the CDR3 is 15 residues. The ends lost 2 bases at V and 2 bases at J; junction bases unmatched: 4.